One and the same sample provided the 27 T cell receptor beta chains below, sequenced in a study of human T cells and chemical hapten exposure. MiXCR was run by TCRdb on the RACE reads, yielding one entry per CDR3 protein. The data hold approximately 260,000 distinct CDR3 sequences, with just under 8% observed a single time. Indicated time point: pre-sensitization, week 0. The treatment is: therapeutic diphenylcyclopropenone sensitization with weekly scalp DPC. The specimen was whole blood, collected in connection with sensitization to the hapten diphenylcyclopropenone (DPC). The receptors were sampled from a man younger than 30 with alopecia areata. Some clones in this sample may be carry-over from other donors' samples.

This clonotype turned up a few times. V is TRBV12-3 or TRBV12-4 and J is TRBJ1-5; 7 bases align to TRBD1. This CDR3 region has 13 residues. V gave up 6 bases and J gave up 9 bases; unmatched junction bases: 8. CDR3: CASSPDRVRPQHF. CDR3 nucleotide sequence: TGTGCCAGCAGCCCTGACAGGGTGAGGCCCCAGCATTTT.

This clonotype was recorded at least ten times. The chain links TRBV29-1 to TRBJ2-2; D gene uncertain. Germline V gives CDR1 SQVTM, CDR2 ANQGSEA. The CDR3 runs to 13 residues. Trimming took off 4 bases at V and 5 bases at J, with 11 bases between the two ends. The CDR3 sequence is CSVGPERTGELFF. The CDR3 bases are TGCAGCGTTGGGCCCGAACGGACCGGGGAGCTGTTTTTT.

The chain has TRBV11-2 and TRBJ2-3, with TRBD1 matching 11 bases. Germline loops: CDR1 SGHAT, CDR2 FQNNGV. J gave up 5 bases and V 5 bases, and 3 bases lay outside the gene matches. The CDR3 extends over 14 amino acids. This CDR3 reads CASSPGTGGDTQYF. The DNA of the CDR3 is TGTGCCAGCAGCCCCGGGACAGGGGGAGATACGCAGTATTTT.

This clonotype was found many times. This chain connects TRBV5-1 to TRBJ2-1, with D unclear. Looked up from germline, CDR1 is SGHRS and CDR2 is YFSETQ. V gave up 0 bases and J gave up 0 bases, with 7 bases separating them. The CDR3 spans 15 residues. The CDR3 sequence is CASSLAQNSYNEQFF. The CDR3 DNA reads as TGCGCCAGCAGCTTGGCCCAGAACTCCTACAATGAGCAGTTCTTC.

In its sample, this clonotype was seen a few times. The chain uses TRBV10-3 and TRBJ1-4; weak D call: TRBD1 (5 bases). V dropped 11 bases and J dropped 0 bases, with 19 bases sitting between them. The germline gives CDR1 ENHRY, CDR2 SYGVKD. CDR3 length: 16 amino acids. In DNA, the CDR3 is TGTGCCTCCAGTAGGGAACTAGGGGCAACTAATGAAAAACTGTTTTTT. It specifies CASSRELGATNEKLFF.

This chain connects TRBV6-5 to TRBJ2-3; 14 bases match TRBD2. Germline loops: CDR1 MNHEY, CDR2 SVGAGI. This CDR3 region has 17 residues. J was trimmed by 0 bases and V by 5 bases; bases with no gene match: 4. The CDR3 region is CASSKTSGGASTDTQYF. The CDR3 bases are TGTGCCAGCAGTAAGACTAGCGGGGGGGCAAGCACAGATACGCAGTATTTT.

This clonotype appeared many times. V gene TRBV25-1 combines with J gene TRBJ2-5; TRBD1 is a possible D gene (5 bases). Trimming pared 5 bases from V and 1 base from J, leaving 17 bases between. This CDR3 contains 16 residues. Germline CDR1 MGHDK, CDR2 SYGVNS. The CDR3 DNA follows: TGTGCCAGCAGTTTGGGGCAGGGTCGTACCCAAGAGACCCAGTACTTC. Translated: CASSLGQGRTQETQYF.

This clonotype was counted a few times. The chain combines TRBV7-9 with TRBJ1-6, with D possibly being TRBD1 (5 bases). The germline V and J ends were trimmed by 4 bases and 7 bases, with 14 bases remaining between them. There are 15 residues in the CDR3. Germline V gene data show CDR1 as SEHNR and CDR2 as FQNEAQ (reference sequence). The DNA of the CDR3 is TGTGCCAGCAGCTCCGGGGCAGGGAAGAATTCACCCCTCCACTTT. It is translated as CASSSGAGKNSPLHF.

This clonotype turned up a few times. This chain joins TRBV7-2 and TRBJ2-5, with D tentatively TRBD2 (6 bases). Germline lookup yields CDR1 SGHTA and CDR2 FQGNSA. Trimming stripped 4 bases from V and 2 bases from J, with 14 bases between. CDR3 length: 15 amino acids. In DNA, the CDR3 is TGTGCCAGCAGCTCCCTGGGACTTTCTCAAGAGACCCAGTACTTC. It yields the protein CASSSLGLSQETQYF.

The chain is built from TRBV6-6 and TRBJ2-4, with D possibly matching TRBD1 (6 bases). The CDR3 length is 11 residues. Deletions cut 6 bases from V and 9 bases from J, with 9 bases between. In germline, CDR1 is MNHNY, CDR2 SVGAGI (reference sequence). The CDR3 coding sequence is TGTGCCAGCAGCTCAGGGGCCATTCAGTACTTC. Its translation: CASSSGAIQYF.

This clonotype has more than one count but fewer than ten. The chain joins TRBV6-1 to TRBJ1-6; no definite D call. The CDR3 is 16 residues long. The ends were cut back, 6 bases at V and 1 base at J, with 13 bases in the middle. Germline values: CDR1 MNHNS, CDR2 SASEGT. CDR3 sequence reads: CASRTTGQSYNSPLHF. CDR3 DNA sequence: TGTGCCAGCAGGACCACCGGCCAATCCTATAATTCACCCCTCCACTTT.

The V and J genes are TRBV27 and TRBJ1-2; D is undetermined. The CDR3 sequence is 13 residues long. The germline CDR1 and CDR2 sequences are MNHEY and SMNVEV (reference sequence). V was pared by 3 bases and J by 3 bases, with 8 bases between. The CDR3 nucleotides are TGTGCCAGCAGTTTTAGAGGGTACTATGGCTACACCTTC. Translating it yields CASSFRGYYGYTF.

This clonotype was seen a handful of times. CDR3 DNA: TGCAGTGCTAGGGGTGTTCTTGAAAAACTGTTTTTT. It encodes CSARGVLEKLFF. The chain recombines TRBV20-1 with TRBJ1-4; no reliable D call. CDR3 length: 12 amino acids. The germline CDR1 and CDR2 sequences are DFQATT and SNEGSKA (reference sequence). With 3 bases removed from V and 7 bases from J, the gap between germline ends came to 9 bases.

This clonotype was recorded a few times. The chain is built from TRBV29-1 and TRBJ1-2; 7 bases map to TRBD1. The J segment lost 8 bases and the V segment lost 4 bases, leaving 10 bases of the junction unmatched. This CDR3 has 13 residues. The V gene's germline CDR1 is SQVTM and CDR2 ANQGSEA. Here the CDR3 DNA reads TGCAGCGTTGCCATCTCGAGGGGGCAGGGCTACACCTTC. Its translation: CSVAISRGQGYTF.

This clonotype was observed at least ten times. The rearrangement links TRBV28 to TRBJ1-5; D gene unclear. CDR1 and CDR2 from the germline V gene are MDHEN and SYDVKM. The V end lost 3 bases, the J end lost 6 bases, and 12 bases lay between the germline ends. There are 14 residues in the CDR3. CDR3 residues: CASSFLMGGQPQHF. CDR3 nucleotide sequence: TGTGCCAGCAGTTTTTTAATGGGAGGTCAGCCCCAGCATTTT.

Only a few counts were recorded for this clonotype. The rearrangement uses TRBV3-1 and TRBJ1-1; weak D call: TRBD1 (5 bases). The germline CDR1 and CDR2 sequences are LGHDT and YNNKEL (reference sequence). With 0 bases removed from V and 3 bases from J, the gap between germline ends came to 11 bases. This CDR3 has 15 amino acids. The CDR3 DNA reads TGTGCCAGCAGCCAAGAAGACAGTTCGGACACTGAAGCTTTCTTT. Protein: CASSQEDSSDTEAFF.

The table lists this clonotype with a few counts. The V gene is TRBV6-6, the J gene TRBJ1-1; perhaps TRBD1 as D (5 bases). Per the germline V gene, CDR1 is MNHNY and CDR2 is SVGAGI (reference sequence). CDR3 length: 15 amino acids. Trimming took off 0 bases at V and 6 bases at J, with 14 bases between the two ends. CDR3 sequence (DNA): TGTGCCAGCAGTTACTCATTCACAGGATGGGCTGAAGCTTTCTTT. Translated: CASSYSFTGWAEAFF.

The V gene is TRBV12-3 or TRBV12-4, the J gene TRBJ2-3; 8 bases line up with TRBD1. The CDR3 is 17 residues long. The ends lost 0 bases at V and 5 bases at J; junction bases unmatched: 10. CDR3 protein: CASSLALGQGARDTQYF. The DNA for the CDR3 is TGTGCCAGCAGTTTAGCGCTCGGGCAGGGGGCGCGAGATACGCAGTATTTT.

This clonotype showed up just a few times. As DNA, the CDR3 is TGTGCCAGCAGCGTATCTGTATGGACAGGGGGCGGGCAGGGAGAGACCCAGTACTTC. Its translation is CASSVSVWTGGGQGETQYF. The gene calls are TRBV9 and TRBJ2-5; TRBD1 matches 11 bases. Trimming removed 1 base from V and 4 bases from J; junction bases left unmatched: 15. There are 19 residues in the CDR3. CDR1 SGDLS and CDR2 YYNGEE come from the germline V gene.

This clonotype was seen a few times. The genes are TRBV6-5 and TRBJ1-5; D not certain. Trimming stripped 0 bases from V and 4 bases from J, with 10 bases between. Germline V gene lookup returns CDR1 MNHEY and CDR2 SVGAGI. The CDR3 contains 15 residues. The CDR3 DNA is TGTGCCAGCAGTTACTCGTTCGGGTGGAATCAGCCCCAGCATTTT. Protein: CASSYSFGWNQPQHF.

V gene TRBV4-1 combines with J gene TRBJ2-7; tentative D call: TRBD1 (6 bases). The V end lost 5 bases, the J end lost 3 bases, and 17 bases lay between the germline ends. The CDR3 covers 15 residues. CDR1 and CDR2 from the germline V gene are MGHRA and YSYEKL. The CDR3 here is CASSYNFQGSYEQYF. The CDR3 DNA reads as TGCGCCAGCAGCTACAACTTCCAGGGGAGCTACGAGCAGTACTTC.

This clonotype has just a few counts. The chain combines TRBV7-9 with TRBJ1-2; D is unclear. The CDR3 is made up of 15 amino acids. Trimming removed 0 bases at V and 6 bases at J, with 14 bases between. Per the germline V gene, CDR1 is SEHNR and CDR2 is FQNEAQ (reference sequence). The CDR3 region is CASSLAERIRNGYTF. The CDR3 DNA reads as TGTGCCAGCAGCTTAGCGGAGAGGATCAGGAATGGCTACACCTTC. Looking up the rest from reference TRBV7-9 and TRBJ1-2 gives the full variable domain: DTGVSQNPRHKITKRGQNVTFRCDPISEHNRLYWYRQTLGQGPEFLTYFQNEAQLEKSRLLSDRFSAERPKGSFSTLEIQRTEQGDSAMYLCASSLAERIRNGYTFGSGTRLTVV.

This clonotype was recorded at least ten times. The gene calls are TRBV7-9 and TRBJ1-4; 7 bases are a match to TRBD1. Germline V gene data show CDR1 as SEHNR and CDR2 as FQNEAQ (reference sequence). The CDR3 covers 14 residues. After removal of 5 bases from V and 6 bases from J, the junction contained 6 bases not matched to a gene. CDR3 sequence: CASSTSGTDEKLFF. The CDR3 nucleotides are TGTGCCAGCAGCACAAGCGGGACAGATGAAAAACTGTTTTTT.

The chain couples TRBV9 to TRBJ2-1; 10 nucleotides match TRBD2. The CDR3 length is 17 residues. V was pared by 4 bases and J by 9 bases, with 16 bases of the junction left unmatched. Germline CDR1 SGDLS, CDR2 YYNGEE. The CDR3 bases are TGTGCCAGCAGCCTTACGTTTTATCTAGCGGGGGCGGGTGAGCAGTTCTTC. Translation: CASSLTFYLAGAGEQFF. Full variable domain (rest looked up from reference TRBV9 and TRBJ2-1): DSGVTQTPKHLITATGQRVTLRCSPRSGDLSVYWYQQSLDQGLQFLIQYYNGEERAKGNILERFSAQQFPDLHSELNLSSLELGDSALYFCASSLTFYLAGAGEQFFGPGTRLTVL.

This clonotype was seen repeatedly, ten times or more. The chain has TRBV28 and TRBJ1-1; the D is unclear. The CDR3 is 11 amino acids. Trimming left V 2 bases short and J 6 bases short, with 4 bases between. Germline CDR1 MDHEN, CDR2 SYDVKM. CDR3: CASSLRSEAFF. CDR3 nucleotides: TGTGCCAGCAGTTTAAGGTCTGAAGCTTTCTTT.

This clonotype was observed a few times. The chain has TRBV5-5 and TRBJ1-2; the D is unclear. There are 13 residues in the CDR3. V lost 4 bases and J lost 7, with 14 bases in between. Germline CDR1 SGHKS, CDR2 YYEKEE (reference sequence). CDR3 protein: CASSLDRKAGYTF. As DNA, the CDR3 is TGTGCCAGCAGCCTTGACCGGAAGGCTGGCTACACCTTC.

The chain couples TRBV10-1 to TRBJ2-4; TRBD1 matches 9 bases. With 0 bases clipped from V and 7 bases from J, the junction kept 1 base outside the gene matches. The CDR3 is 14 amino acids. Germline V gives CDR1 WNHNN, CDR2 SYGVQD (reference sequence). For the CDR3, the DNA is TGCGCCAGCAGTGAGTCTGGACAGGGGAACATTCAGTACTTC. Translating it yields CASSESGQGNIQYF.